This T cell receptor beta chain was documented in a study of T cell responses to AZD1222 COVID-19 vaccine. Study-wide findings and caveats: Just a handful of AZD1222 recipients tested seropositive at baseline.

As regards this clone: Its antigen is undetermined.

The germline CDR1 and CDR2 sequences are LGHDT and YNNKEL (reference sequence). CDR3 length equals 14 residues. V lost 5 bases to trimming and J lost 6 bases, with 14 bases between them. Clones were sequenced by immunoSEQ multiplex PCR, and TCRdb holds only the in-frame ones, with some missing. The profile shows 75,000 to 100,000 clones, 70% to 90% of them singletons. The chain employs TRBV3-1 (or the pseudogene TRBV3-2) and TRBJ1-5; possibly TRBD1 for D (6 bases). This TCR derives from an adult in good health. The sample was peripheral blood, taken on day 0 of AZD1222 vaccination. The CDR3: CASSETGMVQPQHF. CDR3 bases: TGTGCCAGCAGCGAAACAGGGATGGTTCAGCCCCAGCATTTT.